The 6 T cell receptor beta chains below all came from one sample that was sequenced in a study of cytomegalovirus exposure and HLA in healthy donors. The primer mix had 60 Vbeta and 13 Jbeta primers. Some clones are missing from TCRdb's copy, which holds only in-frame ones; the method was immunoSEQ multiplex PCR. In the table there are about 150,000 clones, 80% of which are singletons. Sequenced input: PBMCs. The receptors shown here come from a woman in her 40s in good health and CMV-seronegative.

The chain is built from TRBV5-1 and TRBJ1-6, with D unclear. Trimming took off 4 bases at V and 0 bases at J, with 14 bases between the two ends. This CDR3 spans 17 amino acids. The germline V gene encodes CDR1 SGHRS and CDR2 YFSETQ. Here the CDR3 reads CASSVGPESSYNSPLHF. In DNA form, the CDR3 reads TGCGCCAGCAGCGTTGGGCCAGAAAGCTCCTATAATTCACCCCTCCACTTT.

The rearrangement links TRBV10-3 to TRBJ1-5; tentative D call: TRBD1 (5 bases). Per germline, CDR1 ENHRY and CDR2 SYGVKD. V shed 6 bases and J shed 3 bases, with 15 bases lying between them. The CDR3 is 15 amino acids. Written as DNA, the CDR3 is TGTGCCATCAGCCGGGACTCCGGGGCCAATCAGCCCCAGCATTTT. Protein sequence: CAISRDSGANQPQHF.

This chain connects TRBV13 to TRBJ2-3; 8 bases agree with TRBD1. J gave up 10 bases and V 5 bases, and 8 bases lay outside the gene matches. The CDR3 contains 13 residues. Germline CDR1 and CDR2: PRHDT and FYEKMQ (reference sequence). CDR3 in amino acids: CASSRLRGRAQYF. In DNA form, the CDR3 reads TGTGCCAGCAGCCGCCTCAGGGGGCGTGCGCAGTATTTT.

V usage is TRBV18 and J usage is TRBJ1-5; D perhaps matches TRBD1 (5 bases). From germline, CDR1 is KGHSH and CDR2 LQKENI. The CDR3 consists of 14 residues. V dropped 3 bases and J dropped 7 bases, with 13 bases sitting between them. CDR3 sequence reads: CASSPDQGPQPQHF. The CDR3 DNA reads as TGTGCCAGCTCACCCGACCAGGGTCCCCAGCCCCAGCATTTT.

The chain employs TRBV19 and TRBJ2-2; TRBD2 matches 8 bases. This CDR3 is built from 15 residues. CDR1 and CDR2 (germline): LNHDA, SQIVND (reference sequence). Trimming took 0 bases from V and 6 from J; bases not matched to a gene: 3. The CDR3 sequence is CASSIDRGLAGELFF. CDR3 in DNA: TGTGCCAGTAGTATAGATCGGGGACTAGCCGGGGAGCTGTTTTTT.

V and J are TRBV28 and TRBJ1-2, with TRBD1 matching over 9 bases. Per the germline V gene, CDR1 is MDHEN and CDR2 is SYDVKM. J was trimmed by 5 bases and V by 5 bases; bases with no gene match: 12. CDR3 length: 16 residues. CDR3: CASSSPGQGSWYGYTF. CDR3 DNA: TGTGCCAGCAGTAGTCCGGGACAGGGATCATGGTATGGCTACACCTTC.